This T cell receptor (beta chain) comes out of a study of shared clonotypes between healthy human individuals. Donors comprised healthy HIV-negative adults lacking recent acute infections or vaccinations. The germline V gene encodes CDR1 SGHTA and CDR2 FQGNSA. V shed 5 bases, J shed 6 bases, and the junction held 12 bases outside the gene matches. The length of the CDR3 is 16 residues. TCRdb's table, derived via immunoSEQ multiplex PCR, lists solely in-frame clones and lacks some. The sample has 2 million to 2.5 million clones, 95% seen once; the top ten hold around 0.13%. Sequenced input: naive CD4+ T cells sorted from blood. Noted subset: CD45RA+ positively selected. The receptor was isolated from a man aged 18 to 35 in good health. This sequence joins TRBV7-2 and TRBJ2-2; 7 nucleotides line up with TRBD2. This chain's CDR3 is CASSPRGRNGAGELFF. CDR3 sequence (DNA): TGTGCCAGCAGCCCCCGCGGGAGAAACGGTGCCGGGGAGCTGTTTTTT.